This record covers a single T cell receptor beta chain. The PCR had 60 Vbeta and 13 Jbeta primers. The table came from immunoSEQ multiplex PCR; TCRdb's copy has only in-frame clones and leaves some out. This repertoire shows 55,000 to 65,000 clones, more than 70% found once; its top ten account for around 5.4%. CDR3 size: 16 residues. Germline values: CDR1 SEHNR, CDR2 FQNEAQ (reference sequence). With 5 bases clipped from V and 5 bases from J, the junction kept 11 bases outside the gene matches. The sample comes from a study of cytomegalovirus exposure and HLA in healthy donors. For the study at large: Earlier sequencing of 150 million to 200 million T cells yielded fewer than 140 million unique TCR beta sequences.

V usage is TRBV7-9 and J usage is TRBJ2-3, with 9 bases fitting TRBD1. Sequenced material: PBMCs. The TCR was taken from a male donor in good health and CMV-seronegative. CDR3 nucleotide sequence: TGTGCCAGCAGCATACAGACAGGGGGGTCGGGAGATACGCAGTATTTT. This sequence encodes CASSIQTGGSGDTQYF. Full variable domain (outside the CDR3, taken from reference TRBV7-9 and TRBJ2-3): DTGVSQNPRHKITKRGQNVTFRCDPISEHNRLYWYRQTLGQGPEFLTYFQNEAQLEKSRLLSDRFSAERPKGSFSTLEIQRTEQGDSAMYLCASSIQTGGSGDTQYFGPGTRLTVL.